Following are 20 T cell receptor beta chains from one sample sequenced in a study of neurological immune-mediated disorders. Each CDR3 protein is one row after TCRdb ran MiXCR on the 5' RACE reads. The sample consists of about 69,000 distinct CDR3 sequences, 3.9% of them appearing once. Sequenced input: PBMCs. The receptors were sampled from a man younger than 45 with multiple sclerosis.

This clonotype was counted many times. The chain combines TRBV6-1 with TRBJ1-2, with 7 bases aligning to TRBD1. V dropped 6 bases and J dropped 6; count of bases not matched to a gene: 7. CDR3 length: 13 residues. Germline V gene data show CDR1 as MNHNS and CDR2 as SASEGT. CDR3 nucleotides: TGTGCCAGCAGCCTGACAGGGAAGGATGGCTACACCTTC. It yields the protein CASSLTGKDGYTF.

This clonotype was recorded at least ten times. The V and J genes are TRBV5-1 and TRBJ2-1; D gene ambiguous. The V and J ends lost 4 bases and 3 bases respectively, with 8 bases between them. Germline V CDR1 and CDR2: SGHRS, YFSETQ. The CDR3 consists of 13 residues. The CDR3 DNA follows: TGCGCCAGCAGCCAGGATTACTACAATGAGCAGTTCTTC. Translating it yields CASSQDYYNEQFF.

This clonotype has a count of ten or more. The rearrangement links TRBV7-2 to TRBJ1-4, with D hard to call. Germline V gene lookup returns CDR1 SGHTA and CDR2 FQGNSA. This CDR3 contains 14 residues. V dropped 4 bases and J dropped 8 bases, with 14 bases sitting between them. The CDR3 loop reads CASSYGRETEKLFF. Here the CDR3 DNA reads TGTGCCAGCAGCTACGGCCGGGAGACCGAAAAACTGTTTTTT.

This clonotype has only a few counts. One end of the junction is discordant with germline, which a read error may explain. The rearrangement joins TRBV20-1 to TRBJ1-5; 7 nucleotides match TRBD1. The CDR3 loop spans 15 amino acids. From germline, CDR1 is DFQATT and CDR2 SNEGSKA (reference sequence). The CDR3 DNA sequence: TGCAGTGCTAGTGAGGGGGCGGTTGGCAATCAGCCCCAGAATTTT. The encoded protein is CSASEGAVGNQPQNF.

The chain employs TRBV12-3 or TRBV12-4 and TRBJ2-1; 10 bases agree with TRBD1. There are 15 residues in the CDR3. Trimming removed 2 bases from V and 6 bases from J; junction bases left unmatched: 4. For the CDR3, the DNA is TGTGCCAGCAGTTTATTTAGGACAGGGGGCAATGAGCAGTTCTTC. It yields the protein CASSLFRTGGNEQFF.

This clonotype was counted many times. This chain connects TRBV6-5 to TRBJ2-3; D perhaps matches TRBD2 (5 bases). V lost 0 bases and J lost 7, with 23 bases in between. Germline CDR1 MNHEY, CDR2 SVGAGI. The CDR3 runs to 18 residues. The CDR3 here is CASSYSGIGGPFGYTQYF. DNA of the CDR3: TGTGCCAGCAGTTACTCCGGGATAGGTGGACCTTTCGGATATACGCAGTATTTT.

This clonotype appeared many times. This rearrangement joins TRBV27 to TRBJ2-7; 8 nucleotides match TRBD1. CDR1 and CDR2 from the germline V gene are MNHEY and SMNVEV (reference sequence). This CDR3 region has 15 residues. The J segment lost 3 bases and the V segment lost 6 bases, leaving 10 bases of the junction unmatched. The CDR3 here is CASSDRGPGNYEQYF. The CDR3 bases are TGTGCCAGCAGCGACAGGGGTCCTGGGAACTACGAGCAGTACTTC.

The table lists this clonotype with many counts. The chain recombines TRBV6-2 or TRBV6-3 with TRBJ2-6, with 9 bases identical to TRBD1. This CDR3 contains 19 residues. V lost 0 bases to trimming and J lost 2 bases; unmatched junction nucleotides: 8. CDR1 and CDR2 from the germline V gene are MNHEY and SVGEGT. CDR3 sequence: CASSYSRGNRGPGANVLTF. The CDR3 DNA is TGTGCCAGCAGTTACTCGAGGGGGAACAGGGGGCCTGGGGCCAACGTCCTGACTTTC.

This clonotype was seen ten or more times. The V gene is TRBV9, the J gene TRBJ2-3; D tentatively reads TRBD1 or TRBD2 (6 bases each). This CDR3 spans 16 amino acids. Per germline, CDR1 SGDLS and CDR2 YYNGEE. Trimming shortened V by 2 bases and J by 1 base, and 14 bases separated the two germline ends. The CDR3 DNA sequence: TGTGCCAGCAGCGTTTTTGGGGGGCCTGGCACAGATACGCAGTATTTT. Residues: CASSVFGGPGTDTQYF.

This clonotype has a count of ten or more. CDR3 coding DNA: TGTGCCAGCAGCCAACGTTTAACAGGGGGACTCCATGGCTACACCTTC. It codes for CASSQRLTGGLHGYTF. V gene TRBV14 combines with J gene TRBJ1-2, with TRBD1 matching over 8 bases. From germline, CDR1 is SGHDN and CDR2 FVKESK. V was pared by 2 bases and J by 6 bases, with 11 bases of the junction left unmatched. This CDR3 contains 16 residues.

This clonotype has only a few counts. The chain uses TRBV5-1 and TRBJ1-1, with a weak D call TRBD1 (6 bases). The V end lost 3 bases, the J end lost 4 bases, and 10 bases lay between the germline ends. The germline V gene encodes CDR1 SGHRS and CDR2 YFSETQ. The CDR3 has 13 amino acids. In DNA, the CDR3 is TGCGCCAGCAGCTGGGGGCCCGGCACTGAAGCTTTCTTT. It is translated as CASSWGPGTEAFF. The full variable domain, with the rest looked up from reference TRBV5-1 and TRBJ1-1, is KAGVTQTPRYLIKTRGQQVTLSCSPISGHRSVSWYQQTPGQGLQFLFEYFSETQRNKGNFPGRFSGRQFSNSRSEMNVSTLELGDSALYLCASSWGPGTEAFFGQGTRLTVV.

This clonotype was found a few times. CDR3 in amino acids: CASSSLAMPDTQYF. Here the CDR3 DNA reads TGCGCCAGCAGTTCTCTAGCGATGCCAGATACGCAGTATTTT. The genes are TRBV5-1 and TRBJ2-3; D possibly corresponds to TRBD2 (6 bases). CDR1 SGHRS and CDR2 YFSETQ come from the germline V gene. The CDR3 contains 14 residues. Deletions cut 5 bases from V and 4 bases from J, with 14 bases between.

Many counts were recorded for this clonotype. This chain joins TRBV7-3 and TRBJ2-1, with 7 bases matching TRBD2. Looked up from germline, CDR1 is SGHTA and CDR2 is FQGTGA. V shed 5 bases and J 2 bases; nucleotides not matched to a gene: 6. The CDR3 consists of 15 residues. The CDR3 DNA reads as TGTGCCAGCAGCACAAAAGCGGGGACCTACAATGAGCAGTTCTTC. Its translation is CASSTKAGTYNEQFF.

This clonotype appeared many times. In DNA, the CDR3 is TGCGCCAGCAGTGGGGGGGCGGGAGAGACCCAGTACTTC. It encodes CASSGGAGETQYF. This chain links TRBV10-2 with TRBJ2-5; the D call may be TRBD1 or TRBD2 (6 bases each). The V end lost 4 bases, the J end lost 4 bases, and 10 bases lay between the germline ends. Germline-derived CDR1 and CDR2 are WSHSY and SAAADI. The CDR3 loop spans 13 amino acids.

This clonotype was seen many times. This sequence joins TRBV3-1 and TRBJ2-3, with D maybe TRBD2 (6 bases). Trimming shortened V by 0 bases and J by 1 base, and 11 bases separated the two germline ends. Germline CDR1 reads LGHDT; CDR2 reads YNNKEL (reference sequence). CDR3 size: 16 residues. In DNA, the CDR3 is TGTGCCAGCAGCCAAGATAGCGGAGACGGCACAGATACGCAGTATTTT. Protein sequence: CASSQDSGDGTDTQYF.

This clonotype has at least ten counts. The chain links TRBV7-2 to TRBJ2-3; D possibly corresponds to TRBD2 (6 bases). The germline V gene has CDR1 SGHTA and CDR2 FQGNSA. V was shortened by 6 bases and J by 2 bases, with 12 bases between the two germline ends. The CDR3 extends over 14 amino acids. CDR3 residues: CASRTSSTTDTQYF. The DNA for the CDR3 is TGTGCCAGCAGAACTAGCTCTACCACAGATACGCAGTATTTT.

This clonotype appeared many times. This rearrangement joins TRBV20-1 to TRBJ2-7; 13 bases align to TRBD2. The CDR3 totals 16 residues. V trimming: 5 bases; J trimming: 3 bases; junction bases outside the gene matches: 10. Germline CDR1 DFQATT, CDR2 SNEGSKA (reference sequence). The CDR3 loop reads CSARPRLAGGLYEQYF. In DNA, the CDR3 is TGCAGTGCTCGACCAAGACTAGCGGGGGGCCTCTACGAGCAGTACTTC.

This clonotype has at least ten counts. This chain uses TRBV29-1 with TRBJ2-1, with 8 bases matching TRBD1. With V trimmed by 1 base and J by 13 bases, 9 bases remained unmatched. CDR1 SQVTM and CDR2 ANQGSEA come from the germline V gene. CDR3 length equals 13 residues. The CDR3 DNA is TGCAGCGTTGAAGTTAGACCGGCAGGGGGCCAGTTCTTC. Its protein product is CSVEVRPAGGQFF.

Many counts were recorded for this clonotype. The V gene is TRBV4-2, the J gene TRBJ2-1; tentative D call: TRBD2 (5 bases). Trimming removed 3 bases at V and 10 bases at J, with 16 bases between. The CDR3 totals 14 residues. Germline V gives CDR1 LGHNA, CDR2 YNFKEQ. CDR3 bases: TGTGCCAGCAGCCATAACAATGAGGGCATGGAGCAGTTCTTC. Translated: CASSHNNEGMEQFF.

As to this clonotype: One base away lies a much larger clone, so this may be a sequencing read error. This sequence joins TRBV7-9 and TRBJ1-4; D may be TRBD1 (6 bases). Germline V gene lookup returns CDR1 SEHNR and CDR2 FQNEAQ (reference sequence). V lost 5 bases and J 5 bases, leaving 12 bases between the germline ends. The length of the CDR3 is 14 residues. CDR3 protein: CASSTGQTNEKLFF. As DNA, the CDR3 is TGTGCCAGCAGCACCGGACAGACCAATGAAAAACTGTTTTTT.